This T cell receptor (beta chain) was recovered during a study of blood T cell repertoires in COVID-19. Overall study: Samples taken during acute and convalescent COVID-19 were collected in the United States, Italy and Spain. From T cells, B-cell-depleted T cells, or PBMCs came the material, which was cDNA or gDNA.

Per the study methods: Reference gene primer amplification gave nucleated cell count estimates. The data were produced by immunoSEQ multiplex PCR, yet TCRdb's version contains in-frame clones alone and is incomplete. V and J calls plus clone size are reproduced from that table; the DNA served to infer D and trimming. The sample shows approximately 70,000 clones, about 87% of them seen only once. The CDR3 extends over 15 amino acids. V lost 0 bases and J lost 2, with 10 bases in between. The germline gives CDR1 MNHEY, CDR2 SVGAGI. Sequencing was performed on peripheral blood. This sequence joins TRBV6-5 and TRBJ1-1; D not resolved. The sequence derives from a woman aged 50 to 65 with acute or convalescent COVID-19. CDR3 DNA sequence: TGTGCCAGCAGTTACTCGGGCAGTTTAAACACTGAAGCTTTCTTT. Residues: CASSYSGSLNTEAFF.